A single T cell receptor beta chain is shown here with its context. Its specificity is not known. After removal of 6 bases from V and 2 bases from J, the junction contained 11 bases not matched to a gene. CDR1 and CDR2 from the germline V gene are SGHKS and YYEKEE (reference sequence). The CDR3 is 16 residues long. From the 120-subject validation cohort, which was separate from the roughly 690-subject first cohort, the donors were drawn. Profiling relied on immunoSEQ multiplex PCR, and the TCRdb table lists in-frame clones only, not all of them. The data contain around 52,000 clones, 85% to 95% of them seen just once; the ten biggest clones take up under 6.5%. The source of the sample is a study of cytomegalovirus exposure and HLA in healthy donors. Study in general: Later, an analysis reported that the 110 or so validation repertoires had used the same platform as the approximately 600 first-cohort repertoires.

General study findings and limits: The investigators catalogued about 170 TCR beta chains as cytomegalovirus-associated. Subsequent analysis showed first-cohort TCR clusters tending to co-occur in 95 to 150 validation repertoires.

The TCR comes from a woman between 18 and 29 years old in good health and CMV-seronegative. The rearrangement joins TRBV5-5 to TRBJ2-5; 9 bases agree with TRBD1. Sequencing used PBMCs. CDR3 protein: CASTEKPQGAQETQYF. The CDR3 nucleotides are TGTGCCAGCACGGAGAAACCACAGGGGGCTCAAGAGACCCAGTACTTC.